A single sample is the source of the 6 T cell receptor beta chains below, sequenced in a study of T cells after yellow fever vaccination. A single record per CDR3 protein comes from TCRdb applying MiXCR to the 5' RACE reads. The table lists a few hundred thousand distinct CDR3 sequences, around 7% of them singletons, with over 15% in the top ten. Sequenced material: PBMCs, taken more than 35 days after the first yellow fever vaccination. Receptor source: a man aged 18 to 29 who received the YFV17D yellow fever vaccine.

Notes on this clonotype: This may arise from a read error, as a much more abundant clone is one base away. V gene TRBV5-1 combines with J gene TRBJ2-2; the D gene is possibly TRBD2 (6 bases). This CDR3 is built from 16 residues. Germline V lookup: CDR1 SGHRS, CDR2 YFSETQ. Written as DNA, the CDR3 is TGCGCCAGCAGCCTGACCGCCGGGACTTCCCGCGGGGAGCTGTCTTTT. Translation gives CASSLTAGTSRGELSF.

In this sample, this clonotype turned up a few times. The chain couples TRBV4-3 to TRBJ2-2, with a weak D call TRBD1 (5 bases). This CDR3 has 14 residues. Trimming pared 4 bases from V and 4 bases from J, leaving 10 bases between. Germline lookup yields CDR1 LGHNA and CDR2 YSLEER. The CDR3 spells CASSRGHPTGELFF. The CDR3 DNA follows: TGCGCCAGCAGCCGAGGACACCCCACCGGGGAGCTGTTTTTT.

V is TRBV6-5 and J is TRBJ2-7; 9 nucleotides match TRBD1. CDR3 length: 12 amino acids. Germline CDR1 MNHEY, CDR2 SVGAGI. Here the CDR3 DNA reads TGTGTGAGAGGACAGGGGACCTACGAGCAGTACTTC. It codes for CVRGQGTYEQYF.

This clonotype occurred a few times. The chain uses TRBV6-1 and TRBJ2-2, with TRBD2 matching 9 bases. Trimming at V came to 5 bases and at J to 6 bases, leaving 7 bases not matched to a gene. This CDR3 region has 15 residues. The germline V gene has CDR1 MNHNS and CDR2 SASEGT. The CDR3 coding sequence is TGTGCCAGCAGTATAGATAGCGGGGGTCCCGGGGAGCTGTTTTTT. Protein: CASSIDSGGPGELFF.

CDR3 in DNA: TGTGCCAGCAGCGTCAGCGGGGGGGCAGGCACAGATACGCAGTATTTT. This gives the protein CASSVSGGAGTDTQYF. This chain links TRBV9 with TRBJ2-3; 10 bases match TRBD2. V lost 2 bases and J lost 1; bases outside the gene matches: 4. The CDR3 spans 16 residues. Looked up from germline, CDR1 is SGDLS and CDR2 is YYNGEE.

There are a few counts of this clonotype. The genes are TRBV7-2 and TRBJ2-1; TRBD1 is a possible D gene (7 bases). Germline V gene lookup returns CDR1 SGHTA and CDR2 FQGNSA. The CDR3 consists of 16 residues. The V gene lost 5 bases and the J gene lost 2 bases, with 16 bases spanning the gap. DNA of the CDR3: TGTGCCAGCAGCCCCCGGAGGAGGGGGCCCTACAATGAGCAGTTCTTC. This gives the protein CASSPRRRGPYNEQFF.